This T cell receptor (beta chain) was documented in a study of blood T cell repertoires in COVID-19. Looking at the study overall: Some COVID-19 samples were acute and others convalescent; all came from the United States, Italy and Spain.

Seattle-derived patients entered the study during active infection and were followed longitudinally. Authors' processing steps: Amplification with reference gene primers provided the estimates of nucleated cell counts. Clones were sequenced by immunoSEQ multiplex PCR, and TCRdb holds only the in-frame ones, with some missing. V and J calls plus clone size are reproduced from that table; the DNA served to infer D and trimming. The repertoire holds around 210,000 clones, 70% to 90% seen once, with around 1% in the top ten. This CDR3 has 14 residues. The V gene's germline CDR1 is MNHEY and CDR2 SVGAGI. The V gene lost 5 bases and the J gene lost 6 bases, with 17 bases spanning the gap.

The specimen sequenced was peripheral blood. V usage is TRBV6-5 and J usage is TRBJ2-7, with D hard to call. The sequence came from a man in his sixties with COVID-19, enrolled during active disease. The chain's CDR3 is CASSRAQIGGEQYF. The CDR3 DNA sequence: TGTGCCAGCAGTCGCGCCCAAATAGGCGGCGAGCAGTACTTC.